The 26 T cell receptor beta chains listed next were all sequenced from one sample in a study of cytomegalovirus exposure and HLA in healthy donors. Researchers ran the PCR with 60 Vbeta and 13 Jbeta primers. Clones were read by immunoSEQ multiplex PCR, and TCRdb kept only the in-frame ones, dropping some. In the table there are fewer than 250,000 clones, about four fifths of which are singletons. The sample consisted of PBMCs. These receptor sequences come from a woman aged 50 to 60 in good health and CMV-seropositive.

This chain uses TRBV4-2 with TRBJ1-1; D not certain. Trimming pared 4 bases from V and 0 bases from J, leaving 9 bases between. This CDR3 comprises 14 residues. Germline V CDR1 and CDR2: LGHNA, YNFKEQ. The CDR3 nucleotides are TGTGCCAGCAGCCCAAGAGAGATGAACACTGAAGCTTTCTTT. This gives the protein CASSPREMNTEAFF.

V and J are TRBV10-3 and TRBJ1-1, with D possibly matching TRBD1 (6 bases). Trimming stripped 1 base from V and 0 bases from J, with 6 bases between. CDR3 length: 14 amino acids. Germline-derived CDR1 and CDR2 are ENHRY and SYGVKD. The CDR3, as DNA: TGTGCCATCAGTGAGTACAGGGTGAACACTGAAGCTTTCTTT. Amino acids: CAISEYRVNTEAFF.

This chain joins TRBV27 and TRBJ2-1, with 8 bases lining up with TRBD2. The ends lost 4 bases at V and 6 bases at J; junction bases unmatched: 8. The CDR3 has 15 amino acids. The germline V gene encodes CDR1 MNHEY and CDR2 SMNVEV (reference sequence). As DNA, the CDR3 is TGTGCCAGCAGTTACGTAGCGGGGTACGGCAATGAGCAGTTCTTC. It translates to CASSYVAGYGNEQFF.

This clone was detected only once. This rearrangement joins TRBV30 to TRBJ1-1; TRBD1 matches 8 bases. Per germline, CDR1 GTSNPN and CDR2 SVGIG (reference sequence). CDR3 size: 13 residues. The trim removed 4 bases at V and 1 base at J, leaving 2 bases unmatched. Here the CDR3 DNA reads TGTGCCTGGACGGGACAGGCGAACACTGAAGCTTTCTTT. It yields the protein CAWTGQANTEAFF.

V and J are TRBV5-6 and TRBJ1-2; D is perhaps TRBD1 (6 bases). With 1 base removed from V and 7 bases from J, the gap between germline ends came to 17 bases. There are 15 residues in the CDR3. The V gene's germline CDR1 is SGHDT and CDR2 YYEEEE. The CDR3 DNA follows: TGTGCCAGCAGCTTGAATATAGGAACAGGGTCTGGCTACACCTTC. Translation gives CASSLNIGTGSGYTF.

The V gene is TRBV11-2, the J gene TRBJ1-3; 8 bases agree with TRBD1. The CDR3 totals 16 residues. Per the germline V gene, CDR1 is SGHAT and CDR2 is FQNNGV. The ends lost 0 bases at V and 3 bases at J; junction bases unmatched: 4. The chain's CDR3 is CASSLEDRGFGNTIYF. Written as DNA, the CDR3 is TGTGCCAGCAGCTTAGAAGACAGGGGTTTTGGAAACACCATATATTTT.

The chain combines TRBV28 with TRBJ1-6; 9 bases are a match to TRBD1. With V trimmed by 10 bases and J by 1 base, 14 bases remained unmatched. CDR3 size: 18 residues. The germline CDR1 and CDR2 sequences are MDHEN and SYDVKM. As DNA, the CDR3 is TGTGCCACCAACATCATACAGGGGGCTAGGTCCTATAATTCACCCCTCCACTTT. Its translation: CATNIIQGARSYNSPLHF.

The chain is built from TRBV19 and TRBJ1-2; a weak D match, TRBD1 (6 bases). In germline, CDR1 is LNHDA, CDR2 SQIVND (reference sequence). This CDR3 is built from 13 residues. The ends were cut back, 4 bases at V and 4 bases at J, with 10 bases in the middle. In nucleotides, the CDR3 is TGTGCCAGTAGTACCCAGGGGTCCTATGGCTACACCTTC. Translated: CASSTQGSYGYTF.

The chain uses TRBV5-1 and TRBJ1-1; D is possibly TRBD1 (5 bases). This CDR3 contains 13 residues. CDR1 is SGHRS, CDR2 YFSETQ, per germline. Between the trimmed V and J ends, which lost 7 bases and 0 bases, there was a span of 10 bases. CDR3 amino acids: CASGRGMNTEAFF. The CDR3 DNA reads as TGCGCCAGCGGGCGGGGGATGAACACTGAAGCTTTCTTT.

This chain uses TRBV28 with TRBJ2-4; 10 nucleotides align to TRBD1. V dropped 3 bases and J dropped 13; count of bases not matched to a gene: 12. Germline CDR1 reads MDHEN; CDR2 reads SYDVKM. This CDR3 comprises 15 residues. CDR3 coding DNA: TGTGCCAGCAGTTTGAGTGGGGACAGGGGCCAGGGGCAGTACTTC. Translating gives CASSLSGDRGQGQYF. The variable domain in full, with the rest retrieved from reference TRBV28 and TRBJ2-4, is DVKVTQSSRYLVKRTGEKVFLECVQDMDHENMFWYRQDPGLGLRLIYFSYDVKMKEKGDIPEGYSVSREKKERFSLILESASTNQTSMYLCASSLSGDRGQGQYFGAGTRLSVL.

The V gene is TRBV19, the J gene TRBJ1-2; a possible D gene is TRBD1 (5 bases). V shed 5 bases and J shed 2 bases, with 15 bases lying between them. The germline gives CDR1 LNHDA, CDR2 SQIVND (reference sequence). This CDR3 has 15 residues. The CDR3 region has the DNA TGTGCCAGTAGTGTTGACAGCTACGAAAACTATGGCTACACCTTC. Translation gives CASSVDSYENYGYTF.

The genes are TRBV4-1 and TRBJ2-3; tentatively, D is TRBD1 (6 bases). This CDR3 contains 18 residues. CDR1 is MGHRA, CDR2 YSYEKL, per germline. Trimming took 0 bases from V and 0 from J, leaving 16 bases between them. In DNA, the CDR3 is TGCGCCAGCAGCCAAGATCCTCAGGGGTACACTAGCACAGATACGCAGTATTTT. This sequence encodes CASSQDPQGYTSTDTQYF.

The chain couples TRBV25-1 to TRBJ2-5; no firm D call. CDR3 size: 12 residues. V was shortened by 9 bases and J by 4 bases, with 12 bases between the two germline ends. The germline gives CDR1 MGHDK, CDR2 SYGVNS. CDR3 bases: TGTGCCAGAAAGACCCCGGGAGAGACCCAGTACTTC. It translates to CARKTPGETQYF.

The gene calls are TRBV29-1 and TRBJ1-5, with 7 positions matching TRBD1. CDR1 and CDR2 from the germline V gene are SQVTM and ANQGSEA. V trimming: 2 bases; J trimming: 6 bases; junction bases outside the gene matches: 4. This CDR3 region has 13 residues. This chain's CDR3 is CSVEWAGGQPQHF. CDR3 nucleotides: TGCAGCGTTGAATGGGCAGGGGGTCAGCCCCAGCATTTT.

The genes are TRBV4-1 and TRBJ1-5, with D unresolved. CDR3 size: 15 residues. Germline loops: CDR1 MGHRA, CDR2 YSYEKL. Trimming removed 0 bases from V and 5 bases from J, with 11 bases in between. The CDR3 reads CASSQEFTNHQPQHF. DNA of the CDR3: TGCGCCAGCAGCCAAGAGTTTACAAACCATCAGCCCCAGCATTTT.

The chain has TRBV30 and TRBJ1-2; no clear D gene. The germline V gene encodes CDR1 GTSNPN and CDR2 SVGIG (reference sequence). Trimming stripped 4 bases from V and 8 bases from J, with 14 bases between. The CDR3 totals 12 residues. The CDR3 sequence is CAWTLSTVGYTF. The DNA for the CDR3 is TGTGCCTGGACCCTAAGTACTGTCGGCTACACCTTC.

The chain couples TRBV18 to TRBJ1-5; a weak D match, TRBD1 (5 bases). V lost 0 bases to trimming and J lost 7 bases, with 16 bases between them. This CDR3 region has 16 residues. Per the germline V gene, CDR1 is KGHSH and CDR2 is LQKENI. The CDR3 DNA reads as TGTGCCAGCTCACCACCGGTGGCAGGGCGGCTACAGCCCCAGCATTTT. This translates into CASSPPVAGRLQPQHF.

CDR3 sequence: CASSLTWTAQETQYF. The CDR3 DNA is TGTGCCAGCTCACTTACTTGGACAGCTCAAGAGACCCAGTACTTC. The chain carries TRBV18 and TRBJ2-5, with D possibly being TRBD1 (6 bases). Germline V lookup: CDR1 KGHSH, CDR2 LQKENI. CDR3 length: 15 residues. Trimming left V 4 bases short and J 2 bases short, with 14 bases between.

The gene calls are TRBV6-6 and TRBJ1-2; D is uncertain. In germline, CDR1 is MNHNY, CDR2 SVGAGI (reference sequence). The CDR3 extends over 14 amino acids. Trimming removed 0 bases at V and 8 bases at J, with 13 bases between. In DNA, the CDR3 is TGTGCCAGCAGTTACTCGAGCGGGGTCAACGGCTACACCTTC. Translation: CASSYSSGVNGYTF.

V gene TRBV11-2 combines with J gene TRBJ1-6; TRBD1 aligns across 7 bases. Germline V lookup: CDR1 SGHAT, CDR2 FQNNGV. The CDR3 is 17 residues long. J gave up 3 bases and V 6 bases, and 11 bases lay outside the gene matches. The CDR3: CASSSGRGQFYNSPLHF. The CDR3 DNA sequence: TGTGCCAGCAGTTCAGGAAGGGGACAGTTCTATAATTCACCCCTCCACTTT.

The rearrangement links TRBV29-1 to TRBJ2-5; possible D gene TRBD2, 7 bases. The DNA matches TRBJ2-7 better at its end, which makes the J call doubtful. From germline, CDR1 is SQVTM and CDR2 ANQGSEA. The CDR3 totals 16 residues. The CDR3 nucleotides are TGCAGCGTTGAGGAGGGGGGGGCAGATCTCTCCTACGAGCAGTACTTC. Translated: CSVEEGGADLSYEQYF.

This chain joins TRBV18 and TRBJ1-4, with 8 bases that match TRBD1. Germline loops: CDR1 KGHSH, CDR2 LQKENI. Trimming removed 3 bases from V and 7 bases from J; junction bases left unmatched: 7. The CDR3 runs to 15 residues. CDR3 sequence reads: CASSPLDRAGEKLFF. CDR3 coding DNA: TGTGCCAGCTCACCCCTGGACAGGGCAGGTGAAAAACTGTTTTTT.

The chain carries TRBV6-1 and TRBJ1-1, with D uncertain. V was shortened by 7 bases and J by 2 bases, with 14 bases between the two germline ends. This CDR3 comprises 14 residues. Germline V gene data show CDR1 as MNHNS and CDR2 as SASEGT. The DNA for the CDR3 is TGTGCCAGCATCGCGGGTTTTGGAAACACTGAAGCTTTCTTT. Translation: CASIAGFGNTEAFF.

This chain uses TRBV4-1 with TRBJ2-1, with unresolved D. The CDR3 is 13 amino acids. CDR1 and CDR2 from the germline V gene are MGHRA and YSYEKL. The germline V and J ends were trimmed by 7 bases and 10 bases, with 17 bases remaining between them. CDR3 sequence reads: CASKADFFGEQFF. For the CDR3, the DNA is TGCGCCAGCAAAGCCGACTTTTTCGGGGAGCAGTTCTTC.

There are a few counts of this clone. The gene calls are TRBV4-1 and TRBJ1-6; 11 nucleotides align to TRBD1. V dropped 1 base and J dropped 6; count of bases not matched to a gene: 5. CDR1 MGHRA and CDR2 YSYEKL come from the germline V gene. This CDR3 spans 17 amino acids. CDR3 DNA: TGCGCCAGCAGCCAAGGGACAGGGGGCACGATTAATTCACCCCTCCACTTT. As protein: CASSQGTGGTINSPLHF.

This rearrangement joins TRBV19 to TRBJ1-4, with D possibly matching TRBD1 (5 bases). This CDR3 comprises 14 residues. V was shortened by 6 bases and J by 1 base, with 9 bases between the two germline ends. Per the germline V gene, CDR1 is LNHDA and CDR2 is SQIVND (reference sequence). The CDR3 reads CASRSGGTNEKLFF. The DNA for the CDR3 is TGTGCCAGTAGGAGCGGGGGAACTAATGAAAAACTGTTTTTT. Drawing the rest from reference TRBV19 and TRBJ1-4, the complete variable domain is DGGITQSPKYLFRKEGQNVTLSCEQNLNHDAMYWYRQDPGQGLRLIYYSQIVNDFQKGDIAEGYSVSREKKESFPLTVTSAQKNPTAFYLCASRSGGTNEKLFFGSGTQLSVL.